This T cell receptor (beta chain) derives from a study of OX40 agonist ivuxolimab in advanced cancers. For the study at large: The patients received ivuxolimab by intravenous route every 2 weeks at 0.01 to 10 mg/kg.

Repertoires were generated with immunoSEQ multiplex PCR, while TCRdb's copy carries only in-frame clones and drops some. This table holds 80,000 or so clones, roughly 87% found once. As regards this clone: The antigen remains unidentified. One end of the junction varies from germline; a read error may be responsible.

CDR3 length: 13 amino acids. Germline V gene data show CDR1 as SGHAT and CDR2 as FQNNGV. Overall study results and limits: CD8+ T cells (on average) carried more expanded clones than CD4+ T cells.

The chain has TRBV11-2 and TRBJ2-5, with unresolved D. The clonotype originates from an adult with an advanced solid tumor such as melanoma, head and neck, liver or kidney cancer. This specimen consisted of CD4+ or CD8+ T cells sorted from blood, obtained in a trial of the OX40 agonist ivuxolimab. This CDR3 reads CASSLVQQGTQYF. CDR3 in DNA: TGTGCCAGCAGCTTAGTCCAGCAAGGGACCCAGTACTTC.